This entry lists 4 T cell receptor beta chains sequenced from one sample in a study of regulatory dendritic cells for organ transplantation. This table comes from immunoSEQ multiplex PCR, and its TCRdb copy is limited to in-frame clones, with some not included. The data contain tens of thousands of clones, roughly 85% of them seen just once; the ten biggest clones take up approximately 2.2%. The specimen sequenced was memory CD4+ T cells from blood. Subset reported: CD45RO+ memory T cells. These receptors all come from a human donor in good health.

In this sample, this clone turned up a few times. V is TRBV18 and J is TRBJ1-1; D not certain. This CDR3 has 15 residues. Germline lookup yields CDR1 KGHSH and CDR2 LQKENI. The V and J ends lost 1 base and 7 bases respectively, with 16 bases between them. CDR3 in amino acids: CASSPRNLGKFEAFF. The CDR3 DNA reads as TGTGCCAGCTCACCACGAAATTTGGGCAAGTTTGAAGCTTTCTTT. The variable domain in full, completed from reference TRBV18 and TRBJ1-1, reads NAGVMQNPRHLVRRRGQEARLRCSPMKGHSHVYWYRQLPEEGLKFMVYLQKENIIDESGMPKERFSAEFPKEGPSILRIQQVVRGDSAAYFCASSPRNLGKFEAFFGQGTRLTVV.

The chain has TRBV7-3 and TRBJ2-2, with TRBD2 identical over 7 bases. From germline, CDR1 is SGHTA and CDR2 FQGTGA. After removal of 4 bases from V and 5 bases from J, the junction contained 4 bases not matched to a gene. The CDR3 is 14 amino acids. In DNA form, the CDR3 reads TGTGCCAGCAGCTCCAGCGGGATAACCGGGGAGCTGTTTTTT. Translation: CASSSSGITGELFF.

V and J are TRBV7-4 and TRBJ2-6; D is undetermined. Trimming left V 8 bases short and J 5 bases short, with 10 bases between. CDR1 is SGHVT and CDR2 is SQSDAQ in the germline V gene. There are 13 residues in the CDR3. Here the CDR3 DNA reads TGTGCCAGCTCACAAAGTCGGGCCAACGTCCTGACTTTC. Protein: CASSQSRANVLTF.

This clone has more than one count but fewer than ten. The chain joins TRBV7-2 to TRBJ1-2; D gene unclear. This CDR3 has 14 residues. With 7 bases removed from V and 7 bases from J, the gap between germline ends came to 19 bases. Germline V gene lookup returns CDR1 SGHTA and CDR2 FQGNSA. CDR3 amino acids: CASTRTTDWGGYTF. CDR3 DNA sequence: TGTGCCAGCACCAGAACGACTGACTGGGGTGGCTACACCTTC.